Listed here are 3 T cell receptor beta chains from one sample, sequenced in a study of shared clonotypes between healthy human individuals. Terminally differentiated effector memory CD45RA+ cells were excluded from the naive CD8 cells, which were CD45RO-negative and positively selected for CCR7. Data came from immunoSEQ multiplex PCR; TCRdb stores just in-frame clones and leaves some out. Among millions of clones listed, roughly 95% were seen once. The sequencing input was naive CD8+ T cells sorted from blood. Receptor source: a man between 18 and 35 years old in good health.

This clone was counted a single time. The chain recombines TRBV7-3 with TRBJ2-7, with TRBD2 identical over 7 bases. CDR3 length: 15 amino acids. Germline V gene data show CDR1 as SGHTA and CDR2 as FQGTGA. The V and J ends lost 1 base and 2 bases, in that order; junction bases with no gene match: 5. The CDR3 region is CASSLSPAGTYEQYF. The CDR3 bases are TGTGCCAGCAGCTTAAGCCCAGCGGGGACCTACGAGCAGTACTTC.

The rearrangement joins TRBV15 to TRBJ2-7, with D hard to call. The V end was cut by 5 bases, the J end by 7 bases, with 9 bases between. CDR1 and CDR2 (germline): LNHNV, YYDKDF (reference sequence). There are 11 residues in the CDR3. The CDR3 protein is CATSVGLEQYF. Written as DNA, the CDR3 is TGTGCCACCAGCGTGGGTTTAGAGCAGTACTTC.

This chain joins TRBV30 and TRBJ1-1; the D gene is possibly TRBD1 (5 bases). In germline, CDR1 is GTSNPN, CDR2 SVGIG (reference sequence). The CDR3 spans 14 residues. Trimming cost V 4 bases and J 1 base, with 13 bases left between them. CDR3 region: CAWTGFLENTEAFF. The CDR3 nucleotides are TGTGCCTGGACAGGGTTCCTTGAGAACACTGAAGCTTTCTTT.